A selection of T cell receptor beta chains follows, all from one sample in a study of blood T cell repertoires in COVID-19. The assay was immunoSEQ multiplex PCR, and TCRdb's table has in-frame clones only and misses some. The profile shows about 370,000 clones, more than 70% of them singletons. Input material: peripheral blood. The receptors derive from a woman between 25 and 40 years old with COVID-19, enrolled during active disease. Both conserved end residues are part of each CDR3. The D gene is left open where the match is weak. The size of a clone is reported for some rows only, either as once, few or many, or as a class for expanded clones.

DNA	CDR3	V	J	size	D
TGTGCCAGCAGCGCCGGGACTAGCGGGGTAGCCTACGAGCAGTACTTC	CASSAGTSGVAYEQYF	TRBV14	TRBJ2-7	-	TRBD2
TGTGCCAGCAGCTTAGCGGTGGGTATCTTCGGGGTCGAGCAGTACTTC	CASSLAVGIFGVEQYF	TRBV7-8	TRBJ2-7	once	-
TGTGCCAGCAGTTACCCGTCAGGGCAGAATCAGCCCCAGCATTTT	CASSYPSGQNQPQHF	TRBV6-2/TRBV6-3	TRBJ1-5	-	-
TGTGCCAGCAGTTCTAGCTCCGCCACTCGCACCGGGGAGCTGTTTTTT	CASSSSSATRTGELFF	TRBV7-9	TRBJ2-2	-	-
TGTGCCAGCAGCGCGGGAACGAGCTCCTACAATGAGCAGTTCTTC	CASSAGTSSYNEQFF	TRBV7-6	TRBJ2-1	-	-
TGTGCCAGCAACACGAGACTAGCGGGAGGGGATACAGATACGCAGTATTTT	CASNTRLAGGDTDTQYF	TRBV28	TRBJ2-3	-	TRBD2
TGTGCCAGCAGCGACTATGGGCTCGAAGCTTTCTTT	CASSDYGLEAFF	TRBV7-9	TRBJ1-1	-	-
TGTGCCACCAGTGTCTCCGGGACAGGAGCCTACGAGCAGTACTTC	CATSVSGTGAYEQYF	TRBV24-1	TRBJ2-7	-	TRBD1
TGTGCCAGCAGCCAGGGGTACAGGGACGGAGGCAAAAACATTCAGTACTTC	CASSQGYRDGGKNIQYF	TRBV3-1/TRBV3-2	TRBJ2-4	-	-
TGTGCCACCAGTGATTCGGGGCGGGACGGACCAAACATTCAGTACTTC	CATSDSGRDGPNIQYF	TRBV24-1	TRBJ2-4	-	-
TGCGCCAGCAGGACTGAGGTACAGGTTAAGGGCTACACCTTC	CASRTEVQVKGYTF	TRBV5-1	TRBJ1-2	-	-
TGTGCCAGCAGGGGACAGCCAACCTACGAGCAGTACTTC	CASRGQPTYEQYF	TRBV27	TRBJ2-7	-	TRBD1
TGTGCTAGTGGTCTCGTCGGGGGGCATGGCAATGAGCAGTTCTTC	CASGLVGGHGNEQFF	TRBV12-5	TRBJ2-1	-	-
TGTGCCAGCAGCCCAGGGGAGTGGGGCGGGGAGCTGTTTTTT	CASSPGEWGGELFF	TRBV7-3	TRBJ2-2	-	-
TGTGCCGTAGGGGCCGGCTATGGCTACACCTTC	CAVGAGYGYTF	TRBV10-3	TRBJ1-2	-	-
TGCAGCGTAGGCGGGGACGGGGAGCTGTTTTTT	CSVGGDGELFF	TRBV29-1	TRBJ2-2	once	-
TGTGCCAGCAGTTACCTCCCTCGGGTCCCCTTTGTCTCTGGGGCCAACGTCCTGACTTTC	CASSYLPRVPFVSGANVLTF	TRBV6-2/TRBV6-3	TRBJ2-6	once	-
TGCAGCGTTGAGGGTGGGGGCATTGAGACCCAGTACTTC	CSVEGGGIETQYF	TRBV29-1	TRBJ2-5	-	-
TGTGCCAGCAGTAGATCGGACAGGGTTAATTCACCCCTCCACTTT	CASSRSDRVNSPLHF	TRBV28	TRBJ1-6	-	TRBD1
TGTGCCAGCAGCTTAGTTCCTATCCCCGATGATGAGCAGTTCTTC	CASSLVPIPDDEQFF	TRBV7-9	TRBJ2-1	-	-
TGTGCCAGCAGCTTGGCCCCTCACTATGACGAGCAGTACTTC	CASSLAPHYDEQYF	TRBV5-4	TRBJ2-7	once	-
TGTGCCAGCAGGACGTCCGGGAGGGAGACCCAGTACTTC	CASRTSGRETQYF	TRBV27	TRBJ2-5	-	TRBD2
TGTGCCAGCAGTTTCTCCCCGGCTAGCGGATGGGCAGATACGCAGTATTTT	CASSFSPASGWADTQYF	TRBV27	TRBJ2-3	-	TRBD2
TGTGCCAGCAGTAACAGGGCTGAAGCTTTCTTT	CASSNRAEAFF	TRBV28	TRBJ1-1	-	-
TGTGCCAGCTTTGCCGGGACTAGCAGCGACGAGCAGTACTTC	CASFAGTSSDEQYF	TRBV18	TRBJ2-7	-	TRBD2
TGTGCCGGACAGGGGGCGGGTAATGAAAAACTGTTTTTT	CAGQGAGNEKLFF	TRBV30	TRBJ1-4	-	TRBD1
TGTGCCAGCAGCTTGCGGGACAGGGTTACCGGGGAGCTGTTTTTT	CASSLRDRVTGELFF	TRBV5-4	TRBJ2-2	-	TRBD1
TGCGCCAGCAGATTACGGGACTCCTATAATTCACCCCTCCACTTT	CASRLRDSYNSPLHF	TRBV5-1	TRBJ1-6	-	-
TGCAGCGTTGAAGATCGGGAAAGAGGCTCCCTTGGCTACACCTTC	CSVEDRERGSLGYTF	TRBV29-1	TRBJ1-2	-	-
TGTGCCTGGAGTAGGGCAGGGGGCCACGACGAGCAGTACTTC	CAWSRAGGHDEQYF	TRBV30	TRBJ2-7	once	TRBD1
TGTGCCAGCAGCTCTCGGGAAAGCTCCTACAATGAGCAGTTCTTC	CASSSRESSYNEQFF	TRBV11-3	TRBJ2-1	few	-
TGTGCCAGCAGCGGACCGGGACAGGGAGCCTACGAGCAGTACTTC	CASSGPGQGAYEQYF	TRBV5-4	TRBJ2-7	few	TRBD1
TGTGCCAGCAGCCGGATCGACAGTTATAATTCACCCCTCCACTTT	CASSRIDSYNSPLHF	TRBV14	TRBJ1-6	-	-
TGTGCCAGCAGCCGGCCTAGCGGGAGGCCTGAGCAGTTCTTC	CASSRPSGRPEQFF	TRBV2	TRBJ2-1	-	TRBD2
TGTGCCAGCTCACCTGGCCCCGCCAGCGAGCAGTACTTC	CASSPGPASEQYF	TRBV18	TRBJ2-7	-	-
TGTGCCAGCAGTTTGGGGGAGGGCCCCGGGGAGCTGTTTTTT	CASSLGEGPGELFF	TRBV6-2/TRBV6-3	TRBJ2-2	-	TRBD2
TGCGCCAGCAGTTCTAGCGTAACGCAAGAGACCCAGTACTTC	CASSSSVTQETQYF	TRBV4-1	TRBJ2-5	-	-
TGTGCCAGCAGTAAGGACTGGGGCGGGGAGCTGTTTTTT	CASSKDWGGELFF	TRBV2	TRBJ2-2	few	-